The 19 T cell receptor beta chains presented below share a single source sample, sequenced in a study of tumor-infiltrating lymphocytes in primary liver carcinoma. Synthesis of TCR beta cDNA was carried out from around 500 ng total RNA with a constant-region primer. Library construction for TCR beta comprised three nested multiplex PCR rounds performed with slightly modified ARM-PCR. The opening two PCR rounds, ten to eleven cycles each, paired TRBV1-TRBV30 forward primers with a C-beta reverse primer. TCRdb fed the multiplex PCR reads into MiXCR, producing one record per CDR3 protein. Among about 32,000 distinct CDR3 sequences listed, around 74% were seen once. Co-extraction yielded RNA and DNA from approximately 20-30 mg of unsorted bulk tissue. Source material: liver tumor tissue from sampling region 4. Subset in this sample: tumor region T4, right-lateral pole. Receptors originate from a man aged 40-49 years with primary liver carcinoma and hepatitis B virus infection.

Note on this clonotype: A junction end diverges from the germline sequence, so it may reflect a read error. The chain has TRBV6-2 or TRBV6-3 and TRBJ2-1; D is undetermined. Germline V gene lookup returns CDR1 MNHEY and CDR2 SVGEGT. The length of the CDR3 is 13 residues. Here the CDR3 reads CASTCQLGNERFF. The CDR3 region has the DNA TGTGCCAGCACTTGCCAGTTGGGCAATGAGCGGTTCTTC.

A word on this clonotype: This CDR3 fails to terminate in the conserved phenylalanine or tryptophan, so it likely reflects a read error. This rearrangement joins TRBV6-5 to TRBJ2-3; weak D call: TRBD2 (5 bases). Germline V gives CDR1 MNHEY, CDR2 SVGAGI. The CDR3 is 15 residues long. V lost 7 bases, J lost 3 bases, and 17 bases lay in between. Here the CDR3 DNA reads TGTGCCAGCAACCCAGGACTTGCGAGAACAGATACGCAGTATTTA. Protein sequence: CASNPGLARTDTQYL.

The chain uses TRBV21-1 and TRBJ2-2; the DNA was not compared with TRBD1, the D call given in the table. TRBV21-1 is designated a pseudogene. The CDR3 has 15 residues. This CDR3 is CAMLTGCANTGELFF. The CDR3 nucleotides read TGTGCCATGCTCACAGGCTGCGCGAACACCGGGGAACTGTTTTTT.

As for this clonotype: Its ends do not fully match the called genes, so a read error is possible. The CDR3 DNA sequence: TGTGCCAGCAAGCCCAGCACAGATACGCTGTGCTTT. It is translated as CASKPSTDTLCF. The chain is built from TRBV6-1 and TRBJ2-3; D not resolved. Looked up from germline, CDR1 is MNHNS and CDR2 is SASEGT. The CDR3 runs 12 residues.

The gene calls are TRBV5-1 and TRBJ2-7; the match to TRBD2 covers 8 bases. V shed 6 bases, J shed 3 bases, and the junction held 20 bases outside the gene matches. CDR1 and CDR2 (germline): SGHRS, YFSETQ. The CDR3 is 18 amino acids. CDR3 coding DNA: TGCGCCAGCAACTTCAGGACTAGCTTAACTGGGGGAAGCTACGAGCAGTACTTC. It encodes CASNFRTSLTGGSYEQYF. Using reference TRBV5-1 and TRBJ2-7 for the parts outside the CDR3, the full variable domain is KAGVTQTPRYLIKTRGQQVTLSCSPISGHRSVSWYQQTPGQGLQFLFEYFSETQRNKGNFPGRFSGRQFSNSRSEMNVSTLELGDSALYLCASNFRTSLTGGSYEQYFGPGTRLTVT.

A remark on this clonotype: The CDR3 does not end in the conserved phenylalanine or tryptophan, so this is likely a read error. The V call is TRBV29-1, the J call TRBJ2-1; D is possibly TRBD1 (5 bases). V was cut by 7 bases and J by 6 bases, with 22 bases left in between. CDR1 is SQVTM, CDR2 ANQGSEA, per germline. CDR3 size: 15 residues. The CDR3 reads CSADLSRANTNEQFL. CDR3 DNA: TGCAGCGCTGATCTTTCCAGGGCCAATACCAATGAGCAGTTCCTC.

The CDR3 sequence is CASSSSKWVQQYF. Here the CDR3 DNA reads TGTGCCAGCAGCTCAAGTAAGTGGGTCCAGCAGTACTTC. The chain is built from TRBV11-2 and TRBJ2-7; D is ambiguous. The CDR3 runs 13 residues. Trimming removed 4 bases at V and 8 bases at J, with 15 bases between. The germline gives CDR1 SGHAT, CDR2 FQNNGV.

Concerning this clonotype: Sequence at one end of the junction differs from germline and may be a read error. The rearrangement links TRBV11-2 to TRBJ1-5; 10 positions match TRBD1. Looked up from germline, CDR1 is SGHAT and CDR2 is FQNNGV. The CDR3 sequence is 15 residues long. The CDR3 is CASSSGTGENQPHHF. The CDR3 region has the DNA TGTGCCAGCAGCTCCGGGACAGGGGAAAACCAGCCCCATCATTTC.

Concerning this clonotype itself: This is likely a read error, given that the CDR3 carries no conserved phenylalanine or tryptophan at its end. V usage is TRBV6-2 or TRBV6-3 and J usage is TRBJ1-1, with 7 bases matching TRBD1. The trim removed 8 bases at V and 3 bases at J, leaving 6 bases unmatched. The CDR3 covers 13 residues. Germline CDR1 reads MNHEY; CDR2 reads SVGEGT. CDR3 nucleotides: TGTGCCAGCCGGGACAGCGGGGACACTGAAGCTTTCCTT. It specifies CASRDSGDTEAFL.

About this clonotype: An end of the junction differs from the germline gene, which may be a read error. The rearrangement uses TRBV10-3 and TRBJ1-6; D possibly corresponds to TRBD1 (6 bases). Germline values: CDR1 ENHRY, CDR2 SYGVKD. CDR3 length: 18 residues. Written as DNA, the CDR3 is TGTGCCGTCAGTGGGGCGAGCGGGGGCGCGTCTAATAATTCACCTCTCTACTTT. Protein: CAVSGASGGASNNSPLYF.

J is TRBJ2-1 and V is TRBV7-2, with 10 bases fitting TRBD2. The CDR3 runs to 14 residues. Germline V gene lookup returns CDR1 SGHTA and CDR2 FQGNSA. Unmatched junction bases numbered 3, after V lost 5 bases and J lost 5 bases. Written as DNA, the CDR3 is TGTGCCAGCAGCCGAGGGACTAGCGACAATGAGCAGTTCTTC. Translating it yields CASSRGTSDNEQFF.

A remark on this clonotype: Mismatch with germline at one junction end may stem from a read error. In DNA, the CDR3 is TGTGTCAGCAGCTCCCCTCCAGGCGGGAGGGCCTTTAATGAGCAGTTCTTC. Translating gives CVSSSPPGGRAFNEQFF. The J gene is TRBJ2-1, the V gene TRBV11-1, with TRBD2 matching over 9 bases. The CDR3 spans 17 residues. Per the germline V gene, CDR1 is SGHAT and CDR2 is FQDESV (reference sequence).

This clonotype was recorded only once. Germline is not matched at one junction end, which may reflect a read error. The V call is TRBV14, the J call TRBJ2-2; the D gene could be TRBD1 or TRBD2 (6 bases each). The CDR3 is made up of 16 amino acids. Germline V gene sequence: CDR1 SGHDN, CDR2 FVKESK. CDR3 in DNA: TGTGCCAGCAGCCCCAGAGGACAGTCCAACATCGGGGGGCTGTTTTTT. Residues: CASSPRGQSNIGGLFF.

This sequence joins TRBV30 and TRBJ1-1; the D gene is possibly TRBD1 (5 bases). This CDR3 region has 13 residues. Per the germline V gene, CDR1 is GTSNPN and CDR2 is SVGIG (reference sequence). V lost 7 bases and J lost 7, with 19 bases in between. The CDR3, as DNA: TGTGCCTTGAGCCTCTTCGAGGGGATTGAAGCTTTCTTT. The encoded protein is CALSLFEGIEAFF.

There are many counts of this clonotype. The gene calls are TRBV7-6 and TRBJ2-1; D is unclear. The ends were cut back, 1 base at V and 5 bases at J, with 9 bases in the middle. The CDR3 consists of 14 residues. Germline-derived CDR1 and CDR2 are SGHVS and FNYEAQ. This CDR3 is CASSLVAANNEQFF. The DNA of the CDR3 is TGTGCCAGCAGCTTAGTAGCTGCAAACAATGAGCAGTTCTTC.

Concerning this clonotype itself: Germline is not matched at one junction end, which may reflect a read error. The chain couples TRBV11-2 to TRBJ2-3; no reliable D call. Germline V gene data show CDR1 as SGHAT and CDR2 as FQNNGV. This CDR3 has 15 amino acids. The CDR3 nucleotides are TGTACCAGCAGCTTAGGATCACTGAGCGCAGATACACAGTATTTT. Translated, it gives CTSSLGSLSADTQYF.

Points on this clonotype: Germline and junction disagree at one end, which may indicate a read error. The chain couples TRBV4-3 to TRBJ2-6; 8 positions match TRBD1. Germline-derived CDR1 and CDR2 are LGHNA and YSLEER. CDR3 length: 17 amino acids. CDR3 residues: CASSQAGSGGGANVLTF. DNA of the CDR3: TGCGCCAGCAGCCAAGCTGGGTCAGGGGGCGGGGCCAACGTTCTGACTTTC.

This chain connects TRBV6-2 or TRBV6-3 to TRBJ2-7; D is possibly TRBD2 (5 bases). Germline assignment: CDR1 MNHEY and CDR2 SVGEGT. CDR3 size: 14 residues. V shed 9 bases and J shed 7 bases, with 22 bases lying between them. DNA for the CDR3: TGTGCCAGGAAAAGACTACAAGAGGGCTATGAGCAGTACTTC. As protein: CARKRLQEGYEQYF.

This clonotype turned up a few times. Relative to the germline gene, one junction end is altered; a read error may explain this. This chain joins TRBV19 and TRBJ1-5; 8 nucleotides match TRBD1. Germline assignment: CDR1 LNHDA and CDR2 SQIVND (reference sequence). The CDR3 extends over 15 amino acids. In nucleotides, the CDR3 is TGTGCCAGTGGTATAGGACAGGGAAGACGACAGCCCCAGCATTTT. Translating gives CASGIGQGRRQPQHF.